This T cell receptor beta chain is from a study of blood T cells in healthy people across ages. About the study: Roughly one uniquely barcoded beta molecule per two T cells was captured.

A second PCR, run for about 7 to 11 cycles, used a sample-barcoded 5' primer plus a J-beta primer mix. Tagging of each cDNA molecule was performed by a template-switch adaptor with 12 random nucleotides. TCRdb re-analysed the 5' RACE reads in MiXCR, keeping a single row per CDR3 protein. There are roughly 640,000 distinct CDR3 sequences in the sample; about 30% occur only once, and 15% to 17% lies in the top ten. Germline V CDR1 and CDR2: LGHDT, YNNKEL (reference sequence). This CDR3 has 15 residues. V shed 7 bases and J 0 bases; nucleotides not matched to a gene: 6. The table lists this clonotype with many counts.

The chain recombines TRBV3-1 with TRBJ2-1; 7 positions agree with TRBD2. The receptor was derived from a woman older than 75 in good health. Sequenced input: blood. CDR3 in amino acids: CASTPGGSSYNEQFF. The CDR3 region has the DNA TGTGCCAGCACTCCGGGGGGATCCTCCTACAATGAGCAGTTCTTC.